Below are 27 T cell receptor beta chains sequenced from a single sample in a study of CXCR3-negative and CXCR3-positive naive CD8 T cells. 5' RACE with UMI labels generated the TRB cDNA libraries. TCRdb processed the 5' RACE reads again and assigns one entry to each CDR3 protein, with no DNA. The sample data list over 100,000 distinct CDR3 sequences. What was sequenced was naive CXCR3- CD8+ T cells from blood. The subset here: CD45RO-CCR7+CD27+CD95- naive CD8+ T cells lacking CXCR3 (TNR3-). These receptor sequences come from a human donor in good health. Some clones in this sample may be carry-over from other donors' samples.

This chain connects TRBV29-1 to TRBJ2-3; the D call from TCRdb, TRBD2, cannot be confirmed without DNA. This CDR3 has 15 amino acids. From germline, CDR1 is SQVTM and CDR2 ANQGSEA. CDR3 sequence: CSVVDGTYSTDTQYF.

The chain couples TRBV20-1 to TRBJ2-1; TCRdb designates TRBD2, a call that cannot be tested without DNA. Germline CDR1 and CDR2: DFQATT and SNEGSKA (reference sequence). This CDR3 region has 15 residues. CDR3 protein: CSASDGRATYNEQFF.

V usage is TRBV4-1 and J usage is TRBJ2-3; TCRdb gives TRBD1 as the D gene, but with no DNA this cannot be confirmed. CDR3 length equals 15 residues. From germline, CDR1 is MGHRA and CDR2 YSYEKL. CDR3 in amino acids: CASSQEGGGTDTQYF.

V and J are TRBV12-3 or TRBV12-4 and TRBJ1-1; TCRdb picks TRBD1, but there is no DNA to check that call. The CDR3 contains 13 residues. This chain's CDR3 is CASSLGATTEAFF.

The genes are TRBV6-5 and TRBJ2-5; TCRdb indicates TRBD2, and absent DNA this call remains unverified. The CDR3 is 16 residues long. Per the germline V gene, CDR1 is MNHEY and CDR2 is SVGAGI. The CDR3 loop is CASSYHPTSGKETQYF.

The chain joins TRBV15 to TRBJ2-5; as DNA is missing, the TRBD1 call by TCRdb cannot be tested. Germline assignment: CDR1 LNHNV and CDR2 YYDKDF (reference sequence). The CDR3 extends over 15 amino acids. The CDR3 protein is CATSRDPTGAETQYF.

The chain's CDR3 is CASSKKDKTVSTNEKLFF. This chain uses TRBV21-1 with TRBJ1-4. TRBV21-1 is annotated as a pseudogene. The CDR3 has 18 amino acids.

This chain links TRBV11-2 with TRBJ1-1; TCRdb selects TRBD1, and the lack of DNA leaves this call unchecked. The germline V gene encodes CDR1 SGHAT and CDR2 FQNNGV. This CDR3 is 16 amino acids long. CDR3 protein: CASSRPPDRVNTEAFF.

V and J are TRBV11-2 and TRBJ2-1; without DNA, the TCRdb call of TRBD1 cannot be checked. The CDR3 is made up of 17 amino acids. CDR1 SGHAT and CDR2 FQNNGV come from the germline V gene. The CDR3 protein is CASSLGGWGAPHNEQFF.

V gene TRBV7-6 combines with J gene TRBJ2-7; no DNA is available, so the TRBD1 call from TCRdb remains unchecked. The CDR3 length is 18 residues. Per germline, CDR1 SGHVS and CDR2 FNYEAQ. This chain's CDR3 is CASSLIPPPGQGVYEQYF. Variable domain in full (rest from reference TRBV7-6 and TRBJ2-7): GAGVSQSPRYKVTKRGQDVALRCDPISGHVSLYWYRQALGQGPEFLTYFNYEAQQDKSGLPNDRFSAERPEGSISTLTIQRTEQRDSAMYRCASSLIPPPGQGVYEQYFGPGTRLTVT.

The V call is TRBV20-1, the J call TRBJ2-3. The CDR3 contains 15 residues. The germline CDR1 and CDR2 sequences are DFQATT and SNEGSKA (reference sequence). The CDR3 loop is CSARDRTESTDTQYF.

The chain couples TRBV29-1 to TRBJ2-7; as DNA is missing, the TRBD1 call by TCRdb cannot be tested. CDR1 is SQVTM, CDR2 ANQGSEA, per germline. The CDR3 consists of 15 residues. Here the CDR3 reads CSVEVWGQGTYEQYF.

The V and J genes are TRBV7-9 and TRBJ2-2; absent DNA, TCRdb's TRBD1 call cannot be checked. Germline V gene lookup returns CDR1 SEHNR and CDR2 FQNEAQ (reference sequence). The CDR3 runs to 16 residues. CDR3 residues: CASSPDRERGDGELFF. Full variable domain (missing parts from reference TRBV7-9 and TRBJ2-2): DTGVSQNPRHKITKRGQNVTFRCDPISEHNRLYWYRQTLGQGPEFLTYFQNEAQLEKSRLLSDRFSAERPKGSFSTLEIQRTEQGDSAMYLCASSPDRERGDGELFFGEGSRLTVL.

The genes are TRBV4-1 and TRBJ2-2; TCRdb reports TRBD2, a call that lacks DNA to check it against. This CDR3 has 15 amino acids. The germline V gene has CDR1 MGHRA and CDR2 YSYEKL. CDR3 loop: CASSPPSRHTGELFF.

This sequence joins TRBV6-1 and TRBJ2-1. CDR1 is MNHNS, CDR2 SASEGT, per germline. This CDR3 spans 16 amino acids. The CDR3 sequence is CASSLHLASSYNEQFF.

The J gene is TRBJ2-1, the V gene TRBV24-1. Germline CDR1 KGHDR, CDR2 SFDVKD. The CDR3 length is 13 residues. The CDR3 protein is CATSDPRWNEQFF.

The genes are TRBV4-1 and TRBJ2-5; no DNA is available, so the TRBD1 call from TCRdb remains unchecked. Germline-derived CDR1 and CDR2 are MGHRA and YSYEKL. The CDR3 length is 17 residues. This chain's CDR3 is CASSQAPQDRLGETQYF.

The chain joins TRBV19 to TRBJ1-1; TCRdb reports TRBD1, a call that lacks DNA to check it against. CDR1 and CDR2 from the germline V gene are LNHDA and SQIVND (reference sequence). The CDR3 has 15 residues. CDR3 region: CASSIAGTMNTEAFF.

CDR3 in amino acids: CASSLATIGVSNEQYF. The rearrangement uses TRBV7-2 and TRBJ2-7. CDR1 is SGHTA, CDR2 FQGNSA, per germline. This CDR3 contains 16 residues. Looking up the rest from reference TRBV7-2 and TRBJ2-7 gives the full variable domain: GAGVSQSPSNKVTEKGKDVELRCDPISGHTALYWYRQSLGQGLEFLIYFQGNSAPDKSGLPSDRFSAERTGGSVSTLTIQRTQQEDSAVYLCASSLATIGVSNEQYFGPGTRLTVT.

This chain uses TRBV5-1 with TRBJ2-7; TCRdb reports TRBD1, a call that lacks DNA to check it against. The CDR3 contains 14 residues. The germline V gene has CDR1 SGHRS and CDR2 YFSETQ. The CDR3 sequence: CASRDMGATVEQYF.

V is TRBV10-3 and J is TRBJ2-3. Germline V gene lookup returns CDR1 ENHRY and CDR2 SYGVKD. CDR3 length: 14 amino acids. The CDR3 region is CAISESTSSDTQYF.

The CDR3 spells CASSLATHTEAFF. This chain uses TRBV5-5 with TRBJ1-1. Germline values: CDR1 SGHKS, CDR2 YYEKEE (reference sequence). The CDR3 is 13 residues long.

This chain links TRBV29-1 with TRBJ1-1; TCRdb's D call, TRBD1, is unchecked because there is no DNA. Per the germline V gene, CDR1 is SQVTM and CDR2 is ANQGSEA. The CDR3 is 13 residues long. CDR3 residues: CSAGGGLSTEAFF.

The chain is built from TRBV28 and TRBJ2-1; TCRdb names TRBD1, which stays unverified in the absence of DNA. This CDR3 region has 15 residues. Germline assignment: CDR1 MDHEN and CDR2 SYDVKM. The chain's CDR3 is CASSLAGASYNEQFF.

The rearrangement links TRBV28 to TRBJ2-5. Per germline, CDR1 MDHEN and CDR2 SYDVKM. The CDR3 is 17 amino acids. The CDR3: CASSLLPPSTDQETQYF.

The CDR3 region is CASSEDSGENQPQHF. The rearrangement joins TRBV4-3 to TRBJ1-5. CDR3 size: 15 residues. Germline loops: CDR1 LGHNA, CDR2 YSLEER.

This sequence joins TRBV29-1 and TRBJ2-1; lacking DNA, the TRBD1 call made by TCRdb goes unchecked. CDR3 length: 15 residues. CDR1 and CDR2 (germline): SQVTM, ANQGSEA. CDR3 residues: CSVEHHSRTYNEQFF.